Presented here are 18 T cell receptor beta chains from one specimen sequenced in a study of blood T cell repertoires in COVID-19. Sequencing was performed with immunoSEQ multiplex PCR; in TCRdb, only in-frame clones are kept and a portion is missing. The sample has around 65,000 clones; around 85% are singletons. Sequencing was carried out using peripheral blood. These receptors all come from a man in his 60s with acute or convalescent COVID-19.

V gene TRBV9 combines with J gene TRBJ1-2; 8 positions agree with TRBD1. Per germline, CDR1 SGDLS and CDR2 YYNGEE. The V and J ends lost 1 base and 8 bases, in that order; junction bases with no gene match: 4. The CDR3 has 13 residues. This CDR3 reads CASSVRDRSGYTF. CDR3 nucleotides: TGTGCCAGCAGCGTAAGGGACAGGTCCGGCTACACCTTC.

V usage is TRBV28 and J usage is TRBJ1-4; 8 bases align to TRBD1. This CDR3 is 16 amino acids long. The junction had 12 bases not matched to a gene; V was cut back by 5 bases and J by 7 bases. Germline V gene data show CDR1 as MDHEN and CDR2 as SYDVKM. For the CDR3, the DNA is TGTGCCAGCAGTAGGGACAGGACCAGCGTTGGTGAAAAACTGTTTTTT. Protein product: CASSRDRTSVGEKLFF.

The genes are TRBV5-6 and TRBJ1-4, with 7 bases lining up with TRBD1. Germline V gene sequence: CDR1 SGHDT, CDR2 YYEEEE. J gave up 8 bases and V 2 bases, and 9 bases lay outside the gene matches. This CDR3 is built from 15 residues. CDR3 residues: CASSFGKGAQEKLFF. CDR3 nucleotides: TGTGCCAGCAGCTTCGGCAAGGGGGCGCAGGAAAAACTGTTTTTT.

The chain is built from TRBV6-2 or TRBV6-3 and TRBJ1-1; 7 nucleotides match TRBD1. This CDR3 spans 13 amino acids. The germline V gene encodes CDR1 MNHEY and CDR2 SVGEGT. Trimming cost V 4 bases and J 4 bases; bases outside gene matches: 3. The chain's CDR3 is CASSSRGATEAFF. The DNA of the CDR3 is TGTGCCAGCAGTTCCAGGGGGGCCACTGAAGCTTTCTTT.

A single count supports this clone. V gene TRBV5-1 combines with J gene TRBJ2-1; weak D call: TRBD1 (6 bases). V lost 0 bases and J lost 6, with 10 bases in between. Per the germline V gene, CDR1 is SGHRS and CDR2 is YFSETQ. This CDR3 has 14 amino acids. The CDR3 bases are TGCGCCAGCAGCTTGGACTGGACAGTCAATGAGCAGTTCTTC. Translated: CASSLDWTVNEQFF.

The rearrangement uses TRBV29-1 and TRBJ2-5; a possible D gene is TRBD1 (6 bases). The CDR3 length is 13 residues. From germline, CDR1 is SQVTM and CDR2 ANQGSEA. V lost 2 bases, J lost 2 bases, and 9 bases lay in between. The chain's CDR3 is CSVETGWQETQYF. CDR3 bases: TGCAGCGTTGAAACAGGGTGGCAAGAGACCCAGTACTTC. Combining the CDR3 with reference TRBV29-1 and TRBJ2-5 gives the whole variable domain SAVISQKPSRDICQRGTSLTIQCQVDSQVTMMFWYRQQPGQSLTLIATANQGSEATYESGFVIDKFPISRPNLTFSTLTVSNMSPEDSSIYLCSVETGWQETQYFGPGTRLLVL.

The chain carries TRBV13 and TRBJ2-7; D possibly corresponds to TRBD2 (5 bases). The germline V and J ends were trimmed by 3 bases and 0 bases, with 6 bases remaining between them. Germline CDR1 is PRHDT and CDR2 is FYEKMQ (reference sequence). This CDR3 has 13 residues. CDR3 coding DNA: TGTGCCAGCAGCTTTGGGAGCTCCTACGAGCAGTACTTC. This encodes CASSFGSSYEQYF.

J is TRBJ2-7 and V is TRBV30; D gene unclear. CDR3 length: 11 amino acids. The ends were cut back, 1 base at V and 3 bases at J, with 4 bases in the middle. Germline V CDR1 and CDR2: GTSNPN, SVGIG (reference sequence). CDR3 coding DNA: TGTGCCTGGAGTGCCAGCTACGAGCAGTACTTC. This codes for CAWSASYEQYF.

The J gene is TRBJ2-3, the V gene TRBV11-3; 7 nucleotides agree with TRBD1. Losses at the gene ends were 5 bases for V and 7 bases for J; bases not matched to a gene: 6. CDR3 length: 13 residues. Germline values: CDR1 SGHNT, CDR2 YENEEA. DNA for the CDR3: TGTGCCAGCAGCCCCCCGGACAGGAATACGCAGTATTTT. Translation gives CASSPPDRNTQYF. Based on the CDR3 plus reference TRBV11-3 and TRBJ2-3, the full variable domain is EAGVVQSPRYKIIEKKQPVAFWCNPISGHNTLYWYLQNLGQGPELLIRYENEEAVDDSQLPKDRFSAERLKGVDSTLKIQPAELGDSAVYLCASSPPDRNTQYFGPGTRLTVL.

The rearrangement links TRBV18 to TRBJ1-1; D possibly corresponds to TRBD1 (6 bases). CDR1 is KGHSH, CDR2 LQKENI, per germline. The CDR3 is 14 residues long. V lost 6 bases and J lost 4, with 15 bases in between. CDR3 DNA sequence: TGTGCCAGCTCGTACAGGGTCGAGGGCACTGAAGCTTTCTTT. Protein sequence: CASSYRVEGTEAFF. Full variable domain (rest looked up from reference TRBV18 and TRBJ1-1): NAGVMQNPRHLVRRRGQEARLRCSPMKGHSHVYWYRQLPEEGLKFMVYLQKENIIDESGMPKERFSAEFPKEGPSILRIQQVVRGDSAAYFCASSYRVEGTEAFFGQGTRLTVV.

CDR3 sequence: CATSDPAASTYTGELFF. The CDR3 DNA reads TGTGCCACCAGTGACCCCGCGGCCAGTACCTACACCGGGGAGCTGTTTTTT. This rearrangement joins TRBV24-1 to TRBJ2-2; the D is unclear. Germline CDR1 is KGHDR and CDR2 is SFDVKD. V was cut by 4 bases and J by 3 bases, with 17 bases left in between. The CDR3 is 17 residues long.

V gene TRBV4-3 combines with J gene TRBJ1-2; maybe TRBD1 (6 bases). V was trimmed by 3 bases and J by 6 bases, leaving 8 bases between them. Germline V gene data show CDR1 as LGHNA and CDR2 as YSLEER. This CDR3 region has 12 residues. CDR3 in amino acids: CASSQDRNGYTF. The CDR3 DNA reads TGCGCCAGCAGCCAGGACAGAAATGGCTACACCTTC.

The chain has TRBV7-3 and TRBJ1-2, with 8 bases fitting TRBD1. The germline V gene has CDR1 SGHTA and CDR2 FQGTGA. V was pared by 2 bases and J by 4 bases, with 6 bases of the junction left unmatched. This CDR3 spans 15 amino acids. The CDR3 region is CASSLSATGAYGYTF. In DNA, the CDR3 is TGTGCCAGCAGCTTATCTGCGACAGGGGCCTATGGCTACACCTTC.

The CDR3 reads CASSMSSGTEAFF. The DNA of the CDR3 is TGTGCCAGTAGTATGTCGTCAGGGACTGAAGCTTTCTTT. The chain couples TRBV19 to TRBJ1-1, with D possibly TRBD1 on 5 matching bases. V was pared by 3 bases and J by 5 bases, with 10 bases between. The CDR3 runs 13 residues. CDR1 LNHDA and CDR2 SQIVND come from the germline V gene (reference sequence).

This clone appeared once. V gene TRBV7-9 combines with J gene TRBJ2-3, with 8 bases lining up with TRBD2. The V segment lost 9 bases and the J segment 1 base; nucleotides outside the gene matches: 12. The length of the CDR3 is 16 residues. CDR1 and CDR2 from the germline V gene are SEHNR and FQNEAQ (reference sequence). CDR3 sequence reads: CASQRSRREGTDTQYF. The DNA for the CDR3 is TGTGCCAGTCAGCGCAGTCGGCGGGAGGGCACAGATACGCAGTATTTT.

The CDR3 nucleotides read TGTGCCAGCAGCTTAGGTCCAGGGCAAGGGCAGCCCCAGCATTTT. Amino acid sequence: CASSLGPGQGQPQHF. This chain joins TRBV7-8 and TRBJ1-5, with a possible D match to TRBD1 (5 bases). CDR3 length equals 15 residues. CDR1 SGHVS and CDR2 FQNEAQ come from the germline V gene. The V end lost 1 base, the J end lost 7 bases, and 14 bases lay between the germline ends.

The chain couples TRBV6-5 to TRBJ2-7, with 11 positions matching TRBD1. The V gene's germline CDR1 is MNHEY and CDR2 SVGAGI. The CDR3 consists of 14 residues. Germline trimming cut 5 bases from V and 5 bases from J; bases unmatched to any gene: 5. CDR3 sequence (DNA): TGTGCCAGCAGTCTAGGGACAGGGGGGCACGAGCAGTACTTC. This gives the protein CASSLGTGGHEQYF.

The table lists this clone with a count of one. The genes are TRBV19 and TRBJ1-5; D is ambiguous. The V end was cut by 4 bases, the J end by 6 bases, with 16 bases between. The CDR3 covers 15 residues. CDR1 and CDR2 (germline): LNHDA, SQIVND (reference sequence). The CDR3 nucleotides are TGTGCCAGTAGTACCCAGGAGGGTCCAACTCAGCCCCAGCATTTT. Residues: CASSTQEGPTQPQHF.